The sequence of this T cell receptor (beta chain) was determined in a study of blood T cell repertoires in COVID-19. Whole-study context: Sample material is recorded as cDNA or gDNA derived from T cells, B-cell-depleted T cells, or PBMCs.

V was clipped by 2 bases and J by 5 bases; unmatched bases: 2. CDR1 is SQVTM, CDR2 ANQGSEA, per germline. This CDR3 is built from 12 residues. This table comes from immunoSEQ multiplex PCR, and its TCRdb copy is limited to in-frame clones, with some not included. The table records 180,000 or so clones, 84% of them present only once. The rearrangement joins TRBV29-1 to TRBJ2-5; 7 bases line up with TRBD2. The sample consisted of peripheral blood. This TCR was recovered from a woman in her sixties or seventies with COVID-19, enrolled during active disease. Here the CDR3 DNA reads TGCAGCGTTGAAAGGGAGGGGGAGACCCAGTACTTC. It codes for CSVEREGETQYF.